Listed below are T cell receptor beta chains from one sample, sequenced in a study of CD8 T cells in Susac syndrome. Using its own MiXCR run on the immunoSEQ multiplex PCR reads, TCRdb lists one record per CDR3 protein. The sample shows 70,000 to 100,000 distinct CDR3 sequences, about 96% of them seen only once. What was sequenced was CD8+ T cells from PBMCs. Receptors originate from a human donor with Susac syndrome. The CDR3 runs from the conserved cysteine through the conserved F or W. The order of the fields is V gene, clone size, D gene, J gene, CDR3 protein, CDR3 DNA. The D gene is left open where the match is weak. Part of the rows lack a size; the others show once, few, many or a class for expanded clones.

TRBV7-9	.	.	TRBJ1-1	CASSPPVSYYTEAFF	TGTGCCAGCAGCCCGCCGGTGTCCTACTACACTGAAGCTTTCTTT
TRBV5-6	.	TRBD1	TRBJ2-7	CASSLTGENYEQYF	TGTGCCAGCAGCTTGACAGGGGAAAACTACGAGCAGTACTTC
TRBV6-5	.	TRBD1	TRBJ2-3	CASSSGTGVTDTQYF	TGTGCCAGCAGTTCCGGGACAGGTGTCACAGATACGCAGTATTTT
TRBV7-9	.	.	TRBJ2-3	CASSFALPDTQYF	TGTGCCAGCAGCTTTGCCCTCCCAGATACGCAGTATTTT
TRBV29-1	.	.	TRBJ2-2	CSVDISGNTGELFF	TGCAGCGTTGATATTAGCGGGAACACCGGGGAGCTGTTTTTT
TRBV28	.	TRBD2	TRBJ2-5	CASSSLGGDQETQYF	TGTGCCAGCAGTTCCTTGGGGGGGGACCAAGAGACCCAGTACTTC
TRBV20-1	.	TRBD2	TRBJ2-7	CSASSALAGAYEQYF	TGCAGTGCTAGTTCCGCACTAGCGGGAGCCTACGAGCAGTACTTC
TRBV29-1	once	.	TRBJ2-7	CSVRGGSSYEQYF	TGCAGCGTCCGAGGGGGAAGCTCCTACGAGCAGTACTTC
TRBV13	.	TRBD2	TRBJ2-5	CASSHSGGAPKETQYF	TGTGCCAGCAGTCACAGCGGGGGCGCCCCTAAAGAGACCCAGTACTTC
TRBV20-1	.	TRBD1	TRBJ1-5	CSASLTGAGQPQHF	TGCAGTGCTTCCCTGACAGGGGCGGGTCAGCCCCAGCATTTT
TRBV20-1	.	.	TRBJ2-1	CSANTEGPAYNEQFF	TGCAGTGCTAACACGGAGGGGCCGGCCTACAATGAGCAGTTCTTC
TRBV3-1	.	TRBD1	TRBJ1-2	CASSQDWGQGNYGYTF	TGTGCCAGCAGCCAAGATTGGGGACAGGGGAACTATGGCTACACCTTC
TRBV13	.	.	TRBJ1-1	CASSRPGLNTEAFF	TGTGCCAGCAGCCGCCCAGGGTTGAACACTGAAGCTTTCTTT
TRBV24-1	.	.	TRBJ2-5	CATSDQGETQYF	TGTGCCACCAGTGACCAAGGAGAGACCCAGTACTTC
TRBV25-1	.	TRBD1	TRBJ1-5	CASSEDRSNQPQHF	TGTGCCAGCAGTGAGGACAGGAGCAATCAGCCCCAGCATTTT
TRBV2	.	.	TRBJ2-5	CASSVSPRETQYF	TGTGCCAGCAGTGTCTCACCGCGGGAGACCCAGTACTTC
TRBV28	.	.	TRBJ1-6	CASSNTGSNSPLHF	TGTGCCAGCAGTAATACAGGGAGTAATTCACCCCTCCACTTT
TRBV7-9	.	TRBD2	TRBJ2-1	CASSSPTSGSNNEQFF	TGTGCCAGCAGCTCCCCGACTAGCGGGAGTAACAATGAGCAGTTCTTC
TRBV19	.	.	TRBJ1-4	CASSMGPINEKLFF	TGTGCCAGTAGTATGGGACCGATTAATGAAAAACTGTTTTTT
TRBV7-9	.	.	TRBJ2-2	CASSPPIEPGELFF	TGTGCCAGCAGCCCTCCGATCGAACCCGGGGAGCTGTTTTTT
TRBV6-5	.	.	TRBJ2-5	CATARESQETQYF	TGTGCCACCGCGAGGGAGTCCCAAGAGACCCAGTACTTC
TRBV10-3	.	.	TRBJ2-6	CAISEPDSSLPSGANVLTF	TGTGCCATCAGTGAACCGGACAGCAGCCTTCCCTCTGGGGCCAACGTCCTGACTTTC
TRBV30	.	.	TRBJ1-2	CAWSDGAGDGYGYTF	TGTGCCTGGAGTGATGGGGCAGGGGATGGCTATGGCTACACCTTC
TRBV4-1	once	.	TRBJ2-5	CASSHNGETQYF	TGCGCCAGCAGCCACAATGGAGAGACCCAGTACTTC
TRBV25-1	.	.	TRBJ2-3	CASSVWTTDTQYF	TGTGCCAGCAGTGTTTGGACCACAGATACGCAGTATTTT
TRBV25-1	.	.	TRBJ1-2	CASTQGSNYGYTF	TGTGCCAGCACCCAGGGATCCAACTATGGCTACACCTTC
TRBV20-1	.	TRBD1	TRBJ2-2	CRTDRGLNTGELFF	TGCAGGACGGACAGGGGGCTGAACACCGGGGAGCTGTTTTTT
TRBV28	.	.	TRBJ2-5	CASSLDQHQETQYF	TGTGCCAGCAGTTTAGACCAGCACCAGGAGACCCAGTACTTC
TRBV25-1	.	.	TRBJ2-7	CASSEGRGSRYF	TGTGCCAGCAGTGAAGGTAGGGGTTCACGGTACTTC
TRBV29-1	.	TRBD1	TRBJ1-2	CSVGNAGTGYGYTF	TGCAGCGTTGGAAACGCCGGGACAGGCTATGGCTACACCTTC
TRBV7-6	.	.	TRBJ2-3	CASSFRGHGADTQYF	TGTGCCAGCAGCTTTCGGGGGCATGGGGCAGATACGCAGTATTTT